This TCR beta chain was profiled in a study of Ad26.COV2.S vaccination and SARS-CoV-2 variants. Findings of the study overall: It is possible that the TCR breadth and depth analyses underestimated the total T cell responses. Similar non-spike TCR breadth was seen in vaccine and placebo recipients. After vaccination, reports described spike-specific CD8+ and CD4+ T cell responses as showing substantial breadth.

The CDR3 sequence is 12 residues long. V dropped 5 bases and J dropped 2 bases, with 9 bases sitting between them. Germline V gene lookup returns CDR1 SQVTM and CDR2 ANQGSEA. A remark on this clone: Its antigen remains unknown. Within the sample, other DNA sequences also encode this same CDR3.

The assay was immunoSEQ multiplex PCR, and TCRdb's table has in-frame clones only and misses some. The table has about 350,000 clones, just over 90% seen once; the top ten hold under 4%. This receptor was identified in a human donor who had recovered from COVID-19. Source: peripheral blood, taken after recovery from COVID-19. The rearrangement joins TRBV29-1 to TRBJ1-2, with D unclear. CDR3 coding DNA: TGCAGCGTTTTGAGACGAAACTATGGCTACACCTTC. Translated, it gives CSVLRRNYGYTF. Complete variable domain (other parts from reference TRBV29-1 and TRBJ1-2): SAVISQKPSRDICQRGTSLTIQCQVDSQVTMMFWYRQQPGQSLTLIATANQGSEATYESGFVIDKFPISRPNLTFSTLTVSNMSPEDSSIYLCSVLRRNYGYTFGSGTRLTVV.